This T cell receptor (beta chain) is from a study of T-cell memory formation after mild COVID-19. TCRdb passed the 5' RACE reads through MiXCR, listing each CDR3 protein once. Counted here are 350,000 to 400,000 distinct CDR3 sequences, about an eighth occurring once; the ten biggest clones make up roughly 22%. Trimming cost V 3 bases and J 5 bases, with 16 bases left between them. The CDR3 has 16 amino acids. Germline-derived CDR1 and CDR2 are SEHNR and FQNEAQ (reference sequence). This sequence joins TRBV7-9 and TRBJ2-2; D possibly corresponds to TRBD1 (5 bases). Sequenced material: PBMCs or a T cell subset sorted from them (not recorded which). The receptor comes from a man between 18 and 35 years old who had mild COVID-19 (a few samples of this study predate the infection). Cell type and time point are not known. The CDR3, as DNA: TGTGCCAGCAGCTTGGAACGGGCTTCAGGGACCGGGGAGCTGTTTTTT. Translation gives CASSLERASGTGELFF.